Below are 18 T cell receptor beta chains sequenced from a single sample in a study of human T cells and chemical hapten exposure. TCRdb analysed the RACE reads with MiXCR anew, one entry per CDR3 protein. The sample has roughly 74,000 distinct CDR3 sequences, around 30% seen once. Specified time point: patch test 1, 2 weeks after DPC sensitization. As to treatment: therapeutic diphenylcyclopropenone sensitization with weekly scalp DPC. This material consisted of whole blood, taken in connection with sensitization to the hapten diphenylcyclopropenone (DPC). These receptors originate from a man between 35 and 55 years old with alopecia areata. Some clones in this sample may be carry-over from other donors' samples.

This clonotype was counted a few times. V and J are TRBV6-6 and TRBJ1-1; D may be TRBD1 (5 bases). The germline CDR1 and CDR2 sequences are MNHNY and SVGAGI (reference sequence). Deletions cut 0 bases from V and 10 bases from J, with 9 bases between. The CDR3 runs 12 residues. Here the CDR3 reads CASSYSEGRAFF. DNA for the CDR3: TGTGCCAGCAGTTACTCAGAGGGGCGAGCTTTCTTT.

This chain joins TRBV12-3 or TRBV12-4 and TRBJ2-5; D call uncertain. The CDR3 is made up of 16 amino acids. The ends were cut back, 6 bases at V and 1 base at J, with 18 bases in the middle. The CDR3 DNA is TGTGCCAGCAGCCGCGGCGGAGCGCAGACCCAAGAGACCCAGTACTTC. It codes for CASSRGGAQTQETQYF.

This clonotype was observed a handful of times. This chain uses TRBV20-1 with TRBJ1-1, with D maybe TRBD1 (5 bases). CDR1 and CDR2 (germline): DFQATT, SNEGSKA (reference sequence). This CDR3 is built from 13 residues. V was clipped by 6 bases and J by 5 bases, with 16 bases between them. The CDR3 DNA sequence: TGCAGTGCCTATCCTGTGGGGCGGACTGAAGCTTTCTTT. Amino acids: CSAYPVGRTEAFF.

As regards this clonotype: One end of the junction does not line up with germline, which may come from a read error. CDR3 sequence reads: CSARDVRSSYNSPLHF. The CDR3 region has the DNA TGCAGTGCTAGAGATGTTAGGAGCTCCTATAATTCGCCCCTCCACTTT. The V gene is TRBV20-1, the J gene TRBJ1-6; D ambiguous. Germline loops: CDR1 DFQATT, CDR2 SNEGSKA (reference sequence). CDR3 size: 16 residues.

This clonotype was seen a few times. J is TRBJ2-4 and V is TRBV2; a possible D gene is TRBD2 (5 bases). The CDR3 sequence is 18 residues long. The germline V and J ends were trimmed by 5 bases and 1 base, with 21 bases remaining between them. The V gene's germline CDR1 is SNHLY and CDR2 FYNNEI. The CDR3 DNA reads as TGTGCCAGCAGTACCACCCGCCCCAGCCCGGGGGCCAAAAACATTCAGTACTTC. Its translation: CASSTTRPSPGAKNIQYF. Full variable domain (rest looked up from reference TRBV2 and TRBJ2-4): EPEVTQTPSHQVTQMGQEVILRCVPISNHLYFYWYRQILGQKVEFLVSFYNNEISEKSEIFDDQFSVERPDGSNFTLKIRSTKLEDSAMYFCASSTTRPSPGAKNIQYFGAGTRLSVL.

This clonotype was counted only a few times. V and J are TRBV20-1 and TRBJ2-5, with 9 bases fitting TRBD2. The CDR3 extends over 14 amino acids. V lost 2 bases and J lost 1; bases outside the gene matches: 2. Looked up from germline, CDR1 is DFQATT and CDR2 is SNEGSKA (reference sequence). The CDR3 region is CSARLAGTQETQYF. The CDR3 DNA follows: TGCAGTGCTAGACTAGCGGGAACCCAAGAGACCCAGTACTTC.

The chain's CDR3 is CGCALAAPISGANVLTF. The DNA for the CDR3 is TGCGGGTGCGCGTTAGCAGCTCCAATTTCTGGGGCCAACGTCCTGACTTTC. The chain carries TRBV20-1 and TRBJ2-6; D gene uncertain. Germline V CDR1 and CDR2: DFQATT, SNEGSKA (reference sequence). This CDR3 is built from 17 residues.

This sequence joins TRBV15 and TRBJ2-7; TRBD2 is a possible D gene (6 bases). Trimming left V 1 base short and J 2 bases short, with 12 bases between. The CDR3 runs 15 residues. From germline, CDR1 is LNHNV and CDR2 YYDKDF (reference sequence). Here the CDR3 DNA reads TGTGCCACCAGCAGAGCGGGACTTGGAACCTACGAGCAGTACTTC. Amino acid sequence: CATSRAGLGTYEQYF.

V gene TRBV7-6 combines with J gene TRBJ2-3; D call uncertain. V dropped 1 base and J dropped 4 bases, with 9 bases sitting between them. Germline assignment: CDR1 SGHVS and CDR2 FNYEAQ. CDR3 length equals 14 residues. For the CDR3, the DNA is TGTGCCAGCAGCTTAGGTCCGGAGTCAGATACGCAGTATTTT. It translates to CASSLGPESDTQYF.

There are a few counts of this clonotype. The chain combines TRBV27 with TRBJ2-3, with D perhaps matching TRBD1 (6 bases). The germline CDR1 and CDR2 sequences are MNHEY and SMNVEV (reference sequence). The V end lost 0 bases, the J end lost 1 base, and 8 bases lay between the germline ends. The CDR3 covers 15 residues. The CDR3 loop is CASSLSPGGTDTQYF. CDR3 DNA: TGTGCCAGCAGTTTATCACCAGGGGGCACAGATACGCAGTATTTT.

This clonotype has just a few counts. The rearrangement uses TRBV3-1 and TRBJ2-6; weak D call: TRBD1 (5 bases). CDR3 length: 16 residues. V was clipped by 4 bases and J by 4 bases, with 14 bases between them. CDR1 and CDR2 (germline): LGHDT, YNNKEL (reference sequence). The CDR3 here is CASSPRQRLGANVLTF. The CDR3 DNA reads as TGTGCCAGCAGCCCACGACAGCGCTTGGGGGCCAACGTCCTGACTTTC.

The table lists this clonotype with a few counts. The rearrangement links TRBV4-2 to TRBJ2-6; tentative D call: TRBD1 (5 bases). With 4 bases removed from V and 2 bases from J, the gap between germline ends came to 12 bases. The CDR3 runs to 16 residues. Germline CDR1 LGHNA, CDR2 YNFKEQ. DNA for the CDR3: TGTGCCAGCAGCCCTGACTTAGGGGCTGGGGCCAACGTCCTGACTTTC. Encoded protein: CASSPDLGAGANVLTF.

This clonotype showed up just a few times. This rearrangement joins TRBV6-1 to TRBJ2-1, with D maybe TRBD2 (5 bases). V was clipped by 4 bases and J by 8 bases, with 15 bases between them. The CDR3 covers 14 residues. The germline V gene encodes CDR1 MNHNS and CDR2 SASEGT. The CDR3 DNA follows: TGTGCCAGCAGTGTCCTGGATGGAGGTGATGAGCAGTTCTTC. It translates to CASSVLDGGDEQFF.

This clonotype showed up just a few times. The rearrangement links TRBV20-1 to TRBJ1-6; 9 bases align to TRBD1. Germline loops: CDR1 DFQATT, CDR2 SNEGSKA (reference sequence). The J segment lost 8 bases and the V segment lost 6 bases, leaving 8 bases of the junction unmatched. This CDR3 comprises 14 residues. The CDR3 protein is CSAKHGQGYSPLHF. In DNA, the CDR3 is TGCAGTGCCAAACACGGACAGGGGTATTCACCCCTCCACTTT.

The chain links TRBV4-1 to TRBJ2-3, with D maybe TRBD2 (5 bases). CDR3 size: 14 residues. From germline, CDR1 is MGHRA and CDR2 YSYEKL. V lost 2 bases and J lost 6, with 12 bases in between. The CDR3 loop is CASSQLAPMDTQYF. The CDR3 DNA follows: TGCGCCAGCAGCCAACTAGCCCCGATGGATACGCAGTATTTT.

This clonotype showed up just a few times. The rearrangement uses TRBV6-6 and TRBJ2-3; no reliable D call. Germline values: CDR1 MNHNY, CDR2 SVGAGI (reference sequence). The CDR3 runs 13 residues. Trimming stripped 2 bases from V and 0 bases from J, with 3 bases between. The CDR3 loop reads CASSYDSTDTQYF. The CDR3 DNA reads as TGTGCCAGCAGTTACGATAGCACAGATACGCAGTATTTT.

This clonotype occurred a few times. This rearrangement joins TRBV2 to TRBJ2-3; no reliable D call. The germline gives CDR1 SNHLY, CDR2 FYNNEI. The CDR3 has 15 amino acids. V dropped 3 bases and J dropped 3 bases, with 13 bases sitting between them. DNA for the CDR3: TGTGCCAGCAGTGAGGCTTTCGTAGTTACAGATACGCAGTATTTT. This gives the protein CASSEAFVVTDTQYF.

The V call is TRBV18, the J call TRBJ2-4, with TRBD2 identical over 8 bases. This CDR3 region has 15 residues. V gave up 3 bases and J gave up 2 bases; unmatched junction bases: 3. CDR1 and CDR2 from the germline V gene are KGHSH and LQKENI. The CDR3 DNA is TGTGCCAGCTCACCGAGCGGGAGAACCAAAAACATTCAGTACTTC. It codes for CASSPSGRTKNIQYF.